The T cell receptor (beta chain) under discussion was sequenced for a study of blood T cell repertoires in COVID-19. For the study at large: Specimens from acute and convalescent COVID-19 originated in the United States, Italy and Spain.

The CDR3 length is 16 residues. Germline V gene sequence: CDR1 MDHEN, CDR2 SYDVKM. Trimming took off 5 bases at V and 0 bases at J, with 14 bases between the two ends. This clone appeared a few times. Original processing notes: Cell counts per sample came from amplifying reference gene primers. Data came from immunoSEQ multiplex PCR; TCRdb stores just in-frame clones and leaves some out. V and J calls and clone size are as listed in that table; D and trimming were resolved from the DNA. The repertoire holds tens of thousands of clones, with about nine tenths as singletons. The sequence came from a woman at least 80 years old with active COVID-19. This chain uses TRBV28 with TRBJ1-5; D uncertain. Specimen: peripheral blood. CDR3: CASSARSLYSNQPQHF. The CDR3 nucleotides are TGTGCCAGCAGTGCTAGGTCGCTTTATAGCAATCAGCCCCAGCATTTT.